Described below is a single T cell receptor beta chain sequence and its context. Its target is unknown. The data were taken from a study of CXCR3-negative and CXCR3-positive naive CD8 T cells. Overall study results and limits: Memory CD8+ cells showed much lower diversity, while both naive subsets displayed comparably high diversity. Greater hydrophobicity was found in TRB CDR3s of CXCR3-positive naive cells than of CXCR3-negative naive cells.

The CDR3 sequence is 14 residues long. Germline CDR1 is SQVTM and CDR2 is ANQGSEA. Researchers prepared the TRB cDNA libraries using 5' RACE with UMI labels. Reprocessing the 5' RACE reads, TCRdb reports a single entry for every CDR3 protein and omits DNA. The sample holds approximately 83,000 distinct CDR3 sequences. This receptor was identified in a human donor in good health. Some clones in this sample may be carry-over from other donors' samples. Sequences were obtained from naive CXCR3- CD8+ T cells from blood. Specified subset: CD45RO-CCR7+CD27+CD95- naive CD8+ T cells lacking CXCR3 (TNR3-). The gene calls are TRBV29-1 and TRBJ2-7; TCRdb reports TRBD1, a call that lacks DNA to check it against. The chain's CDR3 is CSALTPGGFYEQYF.